Described below is a single T cell receptor (beta chain) sequence and its context. As yet, its antigen is unknown. Healthy individuals of Caucasian origin from Russia, aged 6 to 90, served as donors. Every sample gave at least 5.5 micrograms of total RNA when it was extracted. A sample-barcoded 5' primer and a J-beta primer mix were used in a second PCR of roughly 7 to 11 cycles. TCRdb re-called the 5' RACE reads with MiXCR, one entry per CDR3 protein. The repertoire includes about 640,000 distinct CDR3 sequences, 58% of them detected once, and approximately 40% sits in the top ten. The record originates from a study of blood T cells in healthy people across ages. Study results and limitations: CMV status of donors was unknown, possibly confounding expanded clonotype changes. Per million T cells, TCR beta diversity dropped about linearly as age rose.

Between the trimmed V and J ends, which lost 0 bases and 8 bases, there was a span of 16 bases. The CDR3 covers 14 residues. Germline V gene sequence: CDR1 DFQATT, CDR2 SNEGSKA (reference sequence). The receptor was derived from a man aged 55 to 70 in good health. The chain is built from TRBV20-1 and TRBJ1-2, with D maybe TRBD1 (6 bases). The sample was blood. The CDR3 reads CSARDVQQGDGYTF. The DNA for the CDR3 is TGCAGTGCTAGAGACGTTCAACAGGGAGACGGCTACACCTTC.